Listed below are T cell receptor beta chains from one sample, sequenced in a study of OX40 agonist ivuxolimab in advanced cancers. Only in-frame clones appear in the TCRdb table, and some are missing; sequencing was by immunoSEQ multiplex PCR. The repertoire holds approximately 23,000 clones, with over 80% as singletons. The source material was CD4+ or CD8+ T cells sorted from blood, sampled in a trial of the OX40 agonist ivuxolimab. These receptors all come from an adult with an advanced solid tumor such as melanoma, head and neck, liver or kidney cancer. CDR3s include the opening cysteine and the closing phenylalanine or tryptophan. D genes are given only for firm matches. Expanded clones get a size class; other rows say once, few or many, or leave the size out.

CDR3aa: CASIEGRRRDTEAFF
CDR3nt: TGTGCCAGCATCGAGGGACGGAGGAGGGACACTGAAGCTTTCTTT
abundance: .
j_gene: TRBJ1-1
v_gene: TRBV6-1
d_gene: .

CDR3aa: CASSSSGGLWRGNSPLHF
CDR3nt: TGTGCCAGCAGCTCGTCAGGAGGGTTATGGAGGGGTAATTCACCCCTCCACTTT
abundance: .
j_gene: TRBJ1-6
v_gene: TRBV5-8
d_gene: .

CDR3aa: CARTPSGRGGAGELFF
CDR3nt: TGCGCCCGCACTCCTAGCGGGAGGGGAGGGGCCGGGGAGCTGTTTTTT
abundance: .
j_gene: TRBJ2-2
v_gene: TRBV5-1
d_gene: TRBD2

CDR3aa: CASSLDPRPSENTGELFF
CDR3nt: TGTGCCAGCAGCTTAGACCCCCGGCCTAGCGAGAACACCGGGGAGCTGTTTTTT
abundance: .
j_gene: TRBJ2-2
v_gene: TRBV11-2
d_gene: .

CDR3aa: CASSLGTHSSYNEQFF
CDR3nt: TGTGCCAGCAGCTTAGGCACGCATAGCTCCTACAATGAGCAGTTCTTC
abundance: .
j_gene: TRBJ2-1
v_gene: TRBV11-2
d_gene: .

CDR3aa: CASSWTSGSQETQYF
CDR3nt: TGTGCCAGCAGTTGGACTAGCGGGAGTCAGGAGACCCAGTACTTC
abundance: .
j_gene: TRBJ2-5
v_gene: TRBV28
d_gene: TRBD2

CDR3aa: CAISESAGAGNQPQHF
CDR3nt: TGTGCCATCAGTGAGTCAGCGGGGGCCGGCAATCAGCCCCAGCATTTT
abundance: .
j_gene: TRBJ1-5
v_gene: TRBV10-3
d_gene: .

CDR3aa: CAWSERGGTGELFF
CDR3nt: TGTGCCTGGAGTGAGCGGGGGGGCACCGGGGAGCTGTTTTTT
abundance: .
j_gene: TRBJ2-2
v_gene: TRBV30
d_gene: TRBD2

CDR3aa: CATSRGVEGLNTEAFF
CDR3nt: TGTGCCACCAGCAGAGGAGTCGAGGGTCTGAACACTGAAGCTTTCTTT
abundance: .
j_gene: TRBJ1-1
v_gene: TRBV15
d_gene: .

CDR3aa: CASSLRSVGETQYF
CDR3nt: TGTGCCAGTAGCCTACGGTCTGTCGGAGAGACCCAGTACTTC
abundance: .
j_gene: TRBJ2-5
v_gene: TRBV19
d_gene: .

CDR3aa: CASSYLGRVYEQYF
CDR3nt: TGTGCCAGCAGCTATTTAGGGCGGGTCTACGAGCAGTACTTC
abundance: .
j_gene: TRBJ2-7
v_gene: TRBV5-6
d_gene: .

CDR3aa: CASSPDIYEQYF
CDR3nt: TGTGCCAGCAGCCCGGACATCTACGAGCAGTACTTC
abundance: few
j_gene: TRBJ2-7
v_gene: TRBV7-9
d_gene: .

CDR3aa: CASSLSGQGSSYEQYF
CDR3nt: TGTGCCAGCAGCTTAAGCGGACAGGGGAGCTCCTACGAGCAGTACTTC
abundance: .
j_gene: TRBJ2-7
v_gene: TRBV7-3
d_gene: TRBD1

CDR3aa: CASSLPDRSYNEQFF
CDR3nt: TGTGCCAGTAGCCTCCCGGACAGGTCATACAATGAGCAGTTCTTC
abundance: .
j_gene: TRBJ2-1
v_gene: TRBV19
d_gene: TRBD1

CDR3aa: CASSPPPYTDTQYF
CDR3nt: TGTGCCAGCAGCCCCCCACCATACACAGATACGCAGTATTTT
abundance: .
j_gene: TRBJ2-3
v_gene: TRBV11-2
d_gene: .

CDR3aa: CASIELQGYGYTF
CDR3nt: TGTGCCAGCATCGAATTACAGGGGTATGGCTACACCTTC
abundance: .
j_gene: TRBJ1-2
v_gene: TRBV7-9
d_gene: TRBD1

CDR3aa: CASSHAGTGSLHF
CDR3nt: TGCGCCAGCAGCCACGCCGGGACAGGGTCCCTCCACTTT
abundance: .
j_gene: TRBJ1-6
v_gene: TRBV4-1
d_gene: TRBD1

CDR3aa: CASSLGGSADTQYF
CDR3nt: TGTGCCAGCAGCTTGGGTGGGAGCGCAGATACGCAGTATTTT
abundance: .
j_gene: TRBJ2-3
v_gene: TRBV5-8
d_gene: .

CDR3aa: CATIQAGELFF
CDR3nt: TGTGCCACTATTCAAGCCGGGGAGCTGTTTTTT
abundance: .
j_gene: TRBJ2-2
v_gene: TRBV5-6
d_gene: .

CDR3aa: CASSLAPKGEKYF
CDR3nt: TGTGCCAGCAGCTTGGCCCCAAAGGGGGAAAAGTACTTC
abundance: .
j_gene: TRBJ2-7
v_gene: TRBV5-6
d_gene: .

CDR3aa: CSVTGQGNYVEQYF
CDR3nt: TGCAGCGTTACCGGACAGGGGAACTACGTCGAGCAGTACTTC
abundance: .
j_gene: TRBJ2-7
v_gene: TRBV29-1
d_gene: TRBD1

CDR3aa: CQLSSSGIRTPVRGIPTNEKLFF
CDR3nt: TGCCAGCTTAGCTCATCGGGTATAAGGACACCTGTAAGGGGGATACCAACTAATGAAAAACTGTTTTTT
abundance: .
j_gene: TRBJ1-4
v_gene: TRBV21-1
d_gene: .

CDR3aa: CASSLDRTSGLYEQYF
CDR3nt: TGTGCCAGCAGCTTAGATCGCACTAGCGGGCTCTACGAGCAGTACTTC
abundance: .
j_gene: TRBJ2-7
v_gene: TRBV11-2
d_gene: TRBD2

CDR3aa: CASSVGDYTDTQYF
CDR3nt: TGTGCCAGCAGCGTTGGAGATTACACAGATACGCAGTATTTT
abundance: .
j_gene: TRBJ2-3
v_gene: TRBV9
d_gene: .

CDR3aa: CASSLNRQGADYGYTF
CDR3nt: TGTGCCAGCAGCCTCAACAGACAGGGGGCCGACTATGGCTACACCTTC
abundance: .
j_gene: TRBJ1-2
v_gene: TRBV7-2
d_gene: TRBD1

CDR3aa: CASSLPLAGVRGTGELFF
CDR3nt: TGCGCCAGCAGCCTACCTCTAGCGGGAGTAAGAGGAACCGGGGAGCTGTTTTTT
abundance: .
j_gene: TRBJ2-2
v_gene: TRBV4-1
d_gene: TRBD2

CDR3aa: CASSPGGTEAFF
CDR3nt: TGTGCCAGCAGCCCAGGGGGGACTGAAGCTTTCTTT
abundance: .
j_gene: TRBJ1-1
v_gene: TRBV7-9
d_gene: TRBD1